These 17 T cell receptor beta chains originate from one sample sequenced in a study of response to subunit inactivated influenza vaccine. Each CDR3 protein gets one entry after TCRdb re-called the RT-PCR reads with MiXCR. The table shows roughly 670,000 distinct CDR3 sequences, with 12% to 15% occurring only once. The sample in question was PBMCs from blood, obtained 14 days before vaccination. The receptors derive from a man aged 50-60 years who received an inactivated influenza vaccine.

The J gene is TRBJ2-2, the V gene TRBV19; TRBD2 is a possible D gene (6 bases). CDR3 length: 15 residues. Germline V CDR1 and CDR2: LNHDA, SQIVND (reference sequence). Trimming took off 6 bases at V and 5 bases at J, with 16 bases between the two ends. CDR3: CASSPPGVWTGELFF. The CDR3 DNA reads TGTGCCAGTAGCCCCCCGGGGGTTTGGACCGGGGAGCTGTTTTTT. The complete variable domain, with remaining parts taken from reference TRBV19 and TRBJ2-2, reads DGGITQSPKYLFRKEGQNVTLSCEQNLNHDAMYWYRQDPGQGLRLIYYSQIVNDFQKGDIAEGYSVSREKKESFPLTVTSAQKNPTAFYLCASSPPGVWTGELFFGEGSRLTVL.

This rearrangement joins TRBV29-1 to TRBJ1-2, with D possibly TRBD1 on 6 matching bases. Germline lookup yields CDR1 SQVTM and CDR2 ANQGSEA. V dropped 6 bases and J dropped 6 bases, with 20 bases sitting between them. This CDR3 is 14 amino acids long. The CDR3 DNA follows: TGCAGCGTGGCGGGGTTGGGGGCTGGGGATGGCTACACCTTC. Translation gives CSVAGLGAGDGYTF.

J is TRBJ2-7 and V is TRBV4-1; a weak D match, TRBD1 (6 bases). The CDR3 runs to 14 residues. Germline-derived CDR1 and CDR2 are MGHRA and YSYEKL. Trimming removed 4 bases at V and 4 bases at J, with 14 bases between. The CDR3 here is CASSPRQVAYEQYF. CDR3 nucleotides: TGCGCCAGCAGCCCCAGACAGGTTGCGTACGAGCAGTACTTC.

V and J are TRBV12-3 or TRBV12-4 and TRBJ2-5, with no clear D. The CDR3 has 13 amino acids. Deletions cut 7 bases from V and 2 bases from J, with 11 bases between. CDR3 nucleotides: TGTGCCAGCACCATCGCACATCAAGAGACCCAGTACTTC. The encoded protein is CASTIAHQETQYF.

This chain uses TRBV27 with TRBJ1-6; TRBD1 aligns across 7 bases. This CDR3 is built from 16 residues. CDR1 and CDR2 (germline): MNHEY, SMNVEV (reference sequence). The V gene end was trimmed by 6 bases and the J gene end by 8 bases; junction bases not matched to a gene: 13. As DNA, the CDR3 is TGTGCCAGCAGAAAACTATCCGGGACAGATTATTCACCCCTCCACTTT. Amino acids: CASRKLSGTDYSPLHF.

This clonotype was observed a handful of times. The chain uses TRBV9 and TRBJ2-1; D unresolved. Germline CDR1 SGDLS, CDR2 YYNGEE. The germline V and J ends were trimmed by 0 bases and 6 bases, with 7 bases remaining between them. The CDR3 extends over 13 amino acids. The CDR3: CASSVDFINEQFF. The CDR3 DNA reads as TGTGCCAGCAGCGTAGACTTTATCAATGAGCAGTTCTTC.

The V and J genes are TRBV7-2 and TRBJ2-5; TRBD2 aligns across 11 bases. The CDR3 runs to 15 residues. In germline, CDR1 is SGHTA, CDR2 FQGNSA. V lost 1 base, J lost 7 bases, and 5 bases stayed unmatched. CDR3 sequence: CASSLGLAGLGTQYF. Here the CDR3 DNA reads TGTGCCAGCAGCTTAGGACTAGCGGGACTTGGGACCCAGTACTTC. The entire variable domain, with the rest obtained from reference TRBV7-2 and TRBJ2-5, is as follows: GAGVSQSPSNKVTEKGKDVELRCDPISGHTALYWYRQSLGQGLEFLIYFQGNSAPDKSGLPSDRFSAERTGGSVSTLTIQRTQQEDSAVYLCASSLGLAGLGTQYFGPGTRLLVL.

This clonotype was detected only a few times. The J gene is TRBJ2-3, the V gene TRBV5-1; D is undetermined. Trimming took 2 bases from V and 5 from J, leaving 15 bases between them. Looked up from germline, CDR1 is SGHRS and CDR2 is YFSETQ. The CDR3 is 15 amino acids. CDR3 nucleotides: TGCGCCAGCAGCTTCTTCGGAAATTGGGGAGATACGCAGTATTTT. This sequence encodes CASSFFGNWGDTQYF.

This clonotype was picked up a small number of times. The genes are TRBV12-3 or TRBV12-4 and TRBJ2-7, with TRBD1 matching over 11 bases. The CDR3 loop spans 15 amino acids. Unmatched junction bases numbered 4, after V lost 6 bases and J lost 0 bases. Here the CDR3 reads CASRSGTGGSYEQYF. CDR3 bases: TGTGCCAGCAGATCCGGGACAGGGGGCTCCTACGAGCAGTACTTC.

This clonotype was counted between two and nine times. The chain links TRBV4-3 to TRBJ2-7; 9 nucleotides align to TRBD2. Germline V gene data show CDR1 as LGHNA and CDR2 as YSLEER. The CDR3 contains 15 residues. With 3 bases clipped from V and 6 bases from J, the junction kept 9 bases outside the gene matches. CDR3 in amino acids: CASSHGLAGASEQYF. The CDR3 DNA reads TGCGCCAGCAGCCACGGGTTAGCGGGAGCAAGCGAGCAGTACTTC.

Ten or more counts support this clonotype. The CDR3 loop reads CASSLETGHSYEQYF. The DNA of the CDR3 is TGTGCCAGCAGTTTAGAGACAGGACACTCCTACGAGCAGTACTTC. The chain couples TRBV28 to TRBJ2-7; a possible D gene is TRBD1 (6 bases). Trimming removed 2 bases at V and 0 bases at J, with 11 bases between. The CDR3 totals 15 residues. Germline loops: CDR1 MDHEN, CDR2 SYDVKM. The full variable domain, with the rest looked up from reference TRBV28 and TRBJ2-7, is DVKVTQSSRYLVKRTGEKVFLECVQDMDHENMFWYRQDPGLGLRLIYFSYDVKMKEKGDIPEGYSVSREKKERFSLILESASTNQTSMYLCASSLETGHSYEQYFGPGTRLTVT.

The chain has TRBV6-1 and TRBJ1-5; D remains ambiguous. The CDR3 has 17 residues. Trimming removed 4 bases from V and 1 base from J, with 17 bases in between. Looked up from germline, CDR1 is MNHNS and CDR2 is SASEGT. The CDR3 protein is CASSGSYVGRSNQPQHF. CDR3 sequence (DNA): TGTGCCAGCAGTGGGTCGTACGTGGGCCGGAGCAATCAGCCCCAGCATTTT.

This clonotype showed up just a few times. The chain has TRBV20-1 and TRBJ2-3; the D is unclear. CDR1 DFQATT and CDR2 SNEGSKA come from the germline V gene (reference sequence). V gave up 6 bases and J gave up 7 bases, with 14 bases separating them. The CDR3 totals 12 residues. This CDR3 reads CSAAVQEHTQYF. The CDR3 bases are TGCAGTGCCGCCGTCCAGGAGCATACGCAGTATTTT.

The chain carries TRBV20-1 and TRBJ2-3; the D is unclear. CDR1 and CDR2 from the germline V gene are DFQATT and SNEGSKA (reference sequence). Trimming shortened V by 2 bases and J by 3 bases, and 9 bases separated the two germline ends. CDR3 length equals 13 residues. CDR3 region: CSARFPGTDTQYF. The CDR3, as DNA: TGCAGTGCTAGATTCCCCGGGACAGATACGCAGTATTTT.

This clonotype has more than one count but fewer than ten. In DNA form, the CDR3 reads TGTGCCAGCTCACCAAGTGGCGGGTTGGGGAACATTCAGTACTTC. As protein: CASSPSGGLGNIQYF. The chain has TRBV18 and TRBJ2-4, with D tentatively TRBD2 (5 bases). The CDR3 runs 15 residues. Germline CDR1 reads KGHSH; CDR2 reads LQKENI. V dropped 2 bases and J dropped 7 bases, with 15 bases sitting between them.

This clonotype was recorded only once. This chain joins TRBV19 and TRBJ2-3; 7 nucleotides line up with TRBD2. V was pared by 3 bases and J by 4 bases, with 7 bases of the junction left unmatched. This CDR3 region has 15 residues. CDR1 and CDR2 (germline): LNHDA, SQIVND (reference sequence). The DNA of the CDR3 is TGTGCCAGTAGTATTGAGGGCGGGAGTGCAGATACGCAGTATTTT. Residues: CASSIEGGSADTQYF.

The chain joins TRBV7-9 to TRBJ2-7; 9 bases fit TRBD1. J lost 4 bases, V lost 2 bases, and 6 bases had no gene match. The CDR3 spans 15 residues. Germline values: CDR1 SEHNR, CDR2 FQNEAQ (reference sequence). This CDR3 is CASSLPGQGDYEQYF. The CDR3 bases are TGTGCCAGCAGCTTACCGGGACAGGGAGATTACGAGCAGTACTTC.